The rows below give T cell receptor beta chains drawn from one sample of a study of human T cells and chemical hapten exposure. TCRdb reprocessed the 5' RACE reads via MiXCR and lists one record per CDR3 protein. The sample shows over 70,000 distinct CDR3 sequences, roughly 15% of them seen only once. Receptors originate from a female donor in good health. Both conserved end residues are trimmed from each CDR3. Fields, in order: J gene, V gene, CDR3 protein.

>TRBJ1-5|TRBV20-1
SAVEGGSGNQPQH
>TRBJ2-7|TRBV28
ASSFDRGHGEQY
>TRBJ2-1|TRBV20-1
SAPGDGTLYNEQF
>TRBJ1-5|TRBV4-2
ASSRAGGLEPQH
>TRBJ1-6|TRBV9
ASSVGTSSYNSPLH
>TRBJ2-1|TRBV6-1
ASSWTGDNEQF
>TRBJ1-2|TRBV21-1
ASSKAQARPNYGYT
>TRBJ1-1|TRBV5-1
ASSFAAGSGTEAF
>TRBJ1-1|TRBV27
ASSSAAPNTEAF
>TRBJ2-2|TRBV12-3/TRBV12-4
ASSFKGTGELF
>TRBJ2-7|TRBV29-1
SVVAGLLSEQY
>TRBJ2-1|TRBV2
ASRALNEQF
>TRBJ1-2|TRBV29-1
SVENGYT
>TRBJ2-5|TRBV30
AWRRGGPQETQY
>TRBJ1-1|TRBV29-1
SVEDQGNTEAF
>TRBJ1-6|TRBV3-1
ASSQEMWYNDSPLH
>TRBJ2-5|TRBV7-6
ASSPSAGAQETQY
>TRBJ1-1|TRBV11-3
ASSSKTGNEAF
>TRBJ2-3|TRBV24-1
ATSDSNWDGTQY
>TRBJ1-1|TRBV4-3
ASSQDLGTGPLDTEAF
>TRBJ2-7|TRBV11-2
ASSHHQGNEQY
>TRBJ2-1|TRBV4-3
ASSPRVMTGKEQF
>TRBJ1-6|TRBV27
ASNRQGPNSPLH
>TRBJ2-1|TRBV3-1
ASSRISGSSYNEQF
>TRBJ2-5|TRBV29-1
SVGRQIQETQY
>TRBJ2-3|TRBV4-3
ASSQFGEAHTDTQY
>TRBJ2-7|TRBV6-2/TRBV6-3
ASSPHGTGDEQY
>TRBJ2-3|TRBV7-2
ASSPYRAGATDTQY
>TRBJ2-1|TRBV20-1
SGGLADYNEQF
>TRBJ2-7|TRBV5-6
ASSFGLADAYEQY
>TRBJ2-3|TRBV4-3
ASSQASGGSRTDTQY
>TRBJ1-1|TRBV5-4
ASSPVERRDTEAF
>TRBJ1-1|TRBV7-9
ASSLVRGNTEAF
>TRBJ2-7|TRBV29-1
SVSHRGREDEQY
>TRBJ1-2|TRBV12-3/TRBV12-4
ASGGDAYGYT
>TRBJ1-2|TRBV2
ASSEGADYGYT
>TRBJ1-4|TRBV15
ATTPKGTNEKLF
>TRBJ2-1|TRBV12-3/TRBV12-4
ASRSNSDNEQF
>TRBJ2-7|TRBV20-1
STGGSGYEQY
>TRBJ2-2|TRBV20-1
SASRWIAGELF
>TRBJ1-2|TRBV29-1
SVHRGYGYT
>TRBJ2-1|TRBV4-1
ASSLLALGEYNEQF
>TRBJ1-6|TRBV29-1
SARQANNSPLH
>TRBJ1-4|TRBV2
ASKRDRGDSGEKLF
>TRBJ2-1|TRBV9
ASSLSSTGGQREQF
>TRBJ1-2|TRBV7-6
ASSLVEWSNGYT
>TRBJ1-5|TRBV6-5
ASSYSSRGSNQPQH
>TRBJ1-5|TRBV5-1
ASSPTTGVGQPQH
>TRBJ1-2|TRBV7-2
ASSSEALNNYGYT
>TRBJ1-5|TRBV7-8
ASSSQGTQH
>TRBJ1-2|TRBV7-2
ASSPPRDYGYT
>TRBJ1-5|TRBV11-2
ASSLEAGRPQH
>TRBJ1-4|TRBV3-1
ASSGTGQGTEKLF
>TRBJ1-6|TRBV7-9
ASSSNTGFGSPLH
>TRBJ1-1|TRBV6-2/TRBV6-3
ASSPLYRGEAF
>TRBJ2-2|TRBV5-4
ASSLVPNREGELF
>TRBJ1-4|TRBV3-1
ASSQGSANEKLF
>TRBJ2-1|TRBV5-4
ASSLTSEETVKQF
>TRBJ1-1|TRBV12-3/TRBV12-4
ASSFGTAAGAEAF
>TRBJ1-4|TRBV5-1
ASSLVGTNEKLF